This TCR beta chain originates from a study of T-cell reconstitution after alpha-beta-depleted transplantation in children. Study findings and constraints: At one year after transplant, newly produced T cells mostly accounted for T-cell counts and diversity. Some patients showed high day-60 TCRbeta diversity, which derived from surviving recipient T cells and thymic progenitors. Expanded graft clones, several hundred of them, were reportedly the source of alpha-beta T cells about two months after transplant.

The CDR3 extends over 15 amino acids. The germline gives CDR1 KGHDR, CDR2 SFDVKD. Trimming took 8 bases from V and 4 from J; bases not matched to a gene: 12. There are many counts of this clonotype. The target antigen is unknown. TCRbeta library construction was performed incorporating unique molecular identifiers. TCRdb fed the PCR reads into MiXCR, producing one record per CDR3 protein. The table includes over 450,000 distinct CDR3 sequences, approximately 10% detected once. This clonotype was obtained from a child aged 2-15 years with inherited bone marrow failure, due to receive a stem cell transplant. Source: PBMCs, taken before TCRalphabeta/CD19-depleted stem cell transplant. V is TRBV24-1 and J is TRBJ2-7, with 8 positions matching TRBD2. CDR3 coding DNA: TGTGCCACCACCTGCCCTAAGCGGGAGAAATACGAGCAGTACTTC. It codes for CATTCPKREKYEQYF.